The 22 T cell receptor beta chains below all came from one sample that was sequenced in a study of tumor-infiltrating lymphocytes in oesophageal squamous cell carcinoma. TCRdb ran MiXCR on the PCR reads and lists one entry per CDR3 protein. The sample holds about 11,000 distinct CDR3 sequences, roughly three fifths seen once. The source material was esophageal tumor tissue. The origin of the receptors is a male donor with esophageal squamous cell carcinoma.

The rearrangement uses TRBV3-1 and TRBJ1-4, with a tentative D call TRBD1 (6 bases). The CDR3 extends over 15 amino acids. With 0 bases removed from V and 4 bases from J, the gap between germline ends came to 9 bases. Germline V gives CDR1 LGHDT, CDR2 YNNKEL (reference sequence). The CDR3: CASSQEGQYNEKLFF. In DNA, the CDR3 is TGTGCCAGCAGCCAAGAAGGACAGTATAATGAAAAACTGTTTTTT.

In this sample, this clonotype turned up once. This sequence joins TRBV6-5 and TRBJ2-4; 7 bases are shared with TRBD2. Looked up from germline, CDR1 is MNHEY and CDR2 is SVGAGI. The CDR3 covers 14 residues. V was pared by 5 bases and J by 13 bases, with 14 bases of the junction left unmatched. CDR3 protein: CASSTGEGGDEQYF. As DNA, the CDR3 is TGTGCCAGCAGTACGGGGGAGGGCGGCGATGAGCAGTACTTC.

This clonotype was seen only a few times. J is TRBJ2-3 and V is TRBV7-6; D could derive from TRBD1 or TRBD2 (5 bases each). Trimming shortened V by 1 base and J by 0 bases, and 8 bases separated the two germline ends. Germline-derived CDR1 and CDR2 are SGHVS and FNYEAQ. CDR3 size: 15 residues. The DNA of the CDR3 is TGTGCCAGCAGCTTAGGGGGGATTAGCACAGATACGCAGTATTTT. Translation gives CASSLGGISTDTQYF. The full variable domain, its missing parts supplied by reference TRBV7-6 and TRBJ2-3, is GAGVSQSPRYKVTKRGQDVALRCDPISGHVSLYWYRQALGQGPEFLTYFNYEAQQDKSGLPNDRFSAERPEGSISTLTIQRTEQRDSAMYRCASSLGGISTDTQYFGPGTRLTVL.

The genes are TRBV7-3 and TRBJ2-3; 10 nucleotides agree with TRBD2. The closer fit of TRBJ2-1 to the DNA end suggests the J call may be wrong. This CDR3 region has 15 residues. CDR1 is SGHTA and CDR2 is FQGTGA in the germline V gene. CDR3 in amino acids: CASSQAGGPGYEQFF. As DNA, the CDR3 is TGTGCCAGCAGCCAAGCGGGAGGGCCGGGGTATGAGCAGTTCTTC.

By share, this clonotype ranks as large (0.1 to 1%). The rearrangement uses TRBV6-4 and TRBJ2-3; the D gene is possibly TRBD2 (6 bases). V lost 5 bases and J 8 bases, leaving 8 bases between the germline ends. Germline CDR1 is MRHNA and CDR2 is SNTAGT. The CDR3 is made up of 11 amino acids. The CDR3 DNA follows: TGTGCCAGCAGTCAGGGAGGTACGCAGTATTTT. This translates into CASSQGGTQYF.

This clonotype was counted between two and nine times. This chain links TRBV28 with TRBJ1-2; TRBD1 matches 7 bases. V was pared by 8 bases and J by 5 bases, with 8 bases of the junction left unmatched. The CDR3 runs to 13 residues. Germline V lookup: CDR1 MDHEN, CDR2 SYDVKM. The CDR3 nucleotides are TGTGCCAGCGGAGGGACAGCTCCATATGGCTACACCTTC. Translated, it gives CASGGTAPYGYTF.

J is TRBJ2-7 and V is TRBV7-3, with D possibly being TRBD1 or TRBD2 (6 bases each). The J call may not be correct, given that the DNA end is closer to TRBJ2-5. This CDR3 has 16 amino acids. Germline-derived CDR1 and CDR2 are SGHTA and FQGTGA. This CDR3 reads CASSPLGGSAEGTQYF. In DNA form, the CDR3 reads TGTGCCAGCAGCCCTCTAGGGGGGAGTGCGGAGGGGACCCAGTACTTC.

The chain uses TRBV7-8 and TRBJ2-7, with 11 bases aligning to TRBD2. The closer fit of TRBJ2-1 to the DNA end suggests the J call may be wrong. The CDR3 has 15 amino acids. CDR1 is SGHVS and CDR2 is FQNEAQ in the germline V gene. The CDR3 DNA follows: TGTGCCAGCAGCCGGCTAGCGGGAGGTGGCTGGGAGCAGTTCTTC. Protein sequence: CASSRLAGGGWEQFF.

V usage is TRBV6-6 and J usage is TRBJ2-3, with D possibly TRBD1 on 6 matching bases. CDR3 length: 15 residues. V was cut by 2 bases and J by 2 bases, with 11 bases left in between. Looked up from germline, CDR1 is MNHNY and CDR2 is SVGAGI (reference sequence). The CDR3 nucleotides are TGTGCCAGCAGTTACAAGGGGGTGCTCACAGATACGCAGTATTTT. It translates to CASSYKGVLTDTQYF.

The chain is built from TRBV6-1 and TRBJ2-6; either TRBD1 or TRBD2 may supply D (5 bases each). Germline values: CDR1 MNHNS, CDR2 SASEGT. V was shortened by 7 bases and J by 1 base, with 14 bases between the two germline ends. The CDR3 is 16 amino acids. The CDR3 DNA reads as TGTGCCAGCACCGCGATCGAGGGGTCTGGGGCCAACGTCCTGACTTTC. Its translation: CASTAIEGSGANVLTF.

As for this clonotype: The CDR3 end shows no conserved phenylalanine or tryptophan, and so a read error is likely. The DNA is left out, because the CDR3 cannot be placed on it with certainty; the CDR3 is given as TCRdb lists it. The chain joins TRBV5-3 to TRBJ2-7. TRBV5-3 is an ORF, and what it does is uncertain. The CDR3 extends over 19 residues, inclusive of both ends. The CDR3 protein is CASRRGMGGRVSYGYTFGS.

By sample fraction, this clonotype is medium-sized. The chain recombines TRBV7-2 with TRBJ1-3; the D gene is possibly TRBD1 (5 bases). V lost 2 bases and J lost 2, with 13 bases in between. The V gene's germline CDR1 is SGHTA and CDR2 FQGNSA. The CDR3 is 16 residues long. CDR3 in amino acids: CASSLSGGRAGNTIYF. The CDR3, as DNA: TGTGCCAGCAGCTTAAGCGGGGGGAGGGCTGGAAACACCATATATTTT.

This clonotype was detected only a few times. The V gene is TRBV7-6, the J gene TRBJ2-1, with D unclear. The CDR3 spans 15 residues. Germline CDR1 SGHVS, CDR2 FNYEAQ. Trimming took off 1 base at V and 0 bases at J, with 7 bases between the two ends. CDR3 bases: TGTGCCAGCAGCTTAGACGGAGCCTCCTACAATGAGCAGTTCTTC. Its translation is CASSLDGASYNEQFF.

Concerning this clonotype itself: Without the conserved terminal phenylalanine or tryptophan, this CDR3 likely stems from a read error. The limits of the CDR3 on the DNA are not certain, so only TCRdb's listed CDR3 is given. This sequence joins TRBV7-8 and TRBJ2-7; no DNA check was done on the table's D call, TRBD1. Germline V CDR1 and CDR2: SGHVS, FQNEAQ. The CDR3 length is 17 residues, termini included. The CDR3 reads CASSLVQGAGNEQFFGS.

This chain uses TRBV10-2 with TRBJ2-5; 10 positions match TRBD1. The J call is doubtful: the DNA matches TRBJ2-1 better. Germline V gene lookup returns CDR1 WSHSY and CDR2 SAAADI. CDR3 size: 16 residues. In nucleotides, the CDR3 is TGCGCCAGCAGTGTGATGACAGGGGGCATTGTGAATGAGCAGTTCTTC. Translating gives CASSVMTGGIVNEQFF.

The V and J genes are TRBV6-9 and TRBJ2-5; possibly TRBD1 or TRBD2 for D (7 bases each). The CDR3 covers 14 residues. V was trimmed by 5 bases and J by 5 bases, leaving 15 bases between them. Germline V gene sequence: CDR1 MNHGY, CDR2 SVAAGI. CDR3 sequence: CASSAGGGGETQYF. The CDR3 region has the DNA TGTGCCAGCAGTGCCGGGGGAGGGGGCGAGACCCAGTACTTC.

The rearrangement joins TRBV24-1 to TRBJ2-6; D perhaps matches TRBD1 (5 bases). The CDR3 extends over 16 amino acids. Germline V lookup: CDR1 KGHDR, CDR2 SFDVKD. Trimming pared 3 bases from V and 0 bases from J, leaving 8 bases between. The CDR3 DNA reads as TGTGCCACCAGTGATCCCGACAGCTCTGGGGCCAACGTCCTGACTTTC. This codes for CATSDPDSSGANVLTF.

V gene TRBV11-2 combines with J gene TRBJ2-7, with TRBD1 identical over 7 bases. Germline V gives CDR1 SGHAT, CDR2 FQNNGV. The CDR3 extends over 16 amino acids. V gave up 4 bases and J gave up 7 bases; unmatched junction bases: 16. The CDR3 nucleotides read TGTGCCAGCAGCTCACGAGGGGGCTATTCCATACAGGAGCAGTACTTC. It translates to CASSSRGGYSIQEQYF.

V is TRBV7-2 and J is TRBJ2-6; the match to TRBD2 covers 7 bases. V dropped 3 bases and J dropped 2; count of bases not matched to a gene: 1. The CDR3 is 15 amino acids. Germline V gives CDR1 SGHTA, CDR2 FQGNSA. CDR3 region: CASSFAGAGANVLTF. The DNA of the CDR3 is TGTGCCAGCAGCTTTGCGGGAGCTGGGGCCAACGTCCTGACTTTC.

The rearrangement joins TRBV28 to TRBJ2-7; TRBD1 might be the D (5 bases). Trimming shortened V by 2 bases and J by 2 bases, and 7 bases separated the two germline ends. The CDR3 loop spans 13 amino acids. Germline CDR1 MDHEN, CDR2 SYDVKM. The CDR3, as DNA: TGTGCCAGCAGTTTAGACAGTACCTACGAGCAGTACTTC. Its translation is CASSLDSTYEQYF.

The CDR3 loop is CATKRDRGLDTQYF. The DNA for the CDR3 is TGTGCCACCAAAAGGGACAGGGGTTTAGATACGCAGTATTTT. This chain joins TRBV24-1 and TRBJ2-3; 10 bases agree with TRBD1. J lost 5 bases, V lost 8 bases, and 6 bases had no gene match. Germline values: CDR1 KGHDR, CDR2 SFDVKD. CDR3 length equals 14 residues.

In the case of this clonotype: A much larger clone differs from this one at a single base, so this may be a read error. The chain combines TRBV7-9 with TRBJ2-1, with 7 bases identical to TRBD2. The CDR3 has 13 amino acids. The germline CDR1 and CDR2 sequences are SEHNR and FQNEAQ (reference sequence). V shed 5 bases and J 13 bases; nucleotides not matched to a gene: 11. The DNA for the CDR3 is TGTGCCAGCAGCCCGAGGGCGGGGGAGACCCAGTTCTTC. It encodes CASSPRAGETQFF.